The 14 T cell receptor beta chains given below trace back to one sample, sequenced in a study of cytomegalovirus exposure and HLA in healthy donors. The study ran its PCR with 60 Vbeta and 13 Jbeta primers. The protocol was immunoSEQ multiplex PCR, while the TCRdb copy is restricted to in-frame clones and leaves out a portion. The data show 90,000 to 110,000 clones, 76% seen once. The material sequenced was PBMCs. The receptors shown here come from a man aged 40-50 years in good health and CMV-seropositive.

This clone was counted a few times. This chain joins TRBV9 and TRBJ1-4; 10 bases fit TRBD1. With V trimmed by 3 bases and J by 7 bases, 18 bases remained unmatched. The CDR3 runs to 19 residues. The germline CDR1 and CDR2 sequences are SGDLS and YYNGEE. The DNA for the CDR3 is TGTGCCAGCAGCGAGGGGGACAGGGGCCTCGTGTGGTTGGGTGAAAAACTGTTTTTT. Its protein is CASSEGDRGLVWLGEKLFF.

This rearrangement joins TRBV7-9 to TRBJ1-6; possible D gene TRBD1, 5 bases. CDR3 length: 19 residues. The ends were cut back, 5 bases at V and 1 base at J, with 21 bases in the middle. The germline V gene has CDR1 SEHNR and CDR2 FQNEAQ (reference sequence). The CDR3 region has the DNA TGTGCCAGCAGCCGTTTGGCCCAGGGAGGATGGTCCTATAATTCACCCCTCCACTTT. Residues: CASSRLAQGGWSYNSPLHF. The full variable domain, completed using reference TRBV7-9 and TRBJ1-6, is DTGVSQNPRHKITKRGQNVTFRCDPISEHNRLYWYRQTLGQGPEFLTYFQNEAQLEKSRLLSDRFSAERPKGSFSTLEIQRTEQGDSAMYLCASSRLAQGGWSYNSPLHFGNGTRLTVT.

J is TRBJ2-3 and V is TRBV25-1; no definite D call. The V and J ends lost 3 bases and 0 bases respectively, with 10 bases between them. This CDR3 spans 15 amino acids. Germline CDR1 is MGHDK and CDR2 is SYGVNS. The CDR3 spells CASSDDFISTDTQYF. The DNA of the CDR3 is TGTGCCAGCAGTGATGACTTCATTAGCACAGATACGCAGTATTTT.

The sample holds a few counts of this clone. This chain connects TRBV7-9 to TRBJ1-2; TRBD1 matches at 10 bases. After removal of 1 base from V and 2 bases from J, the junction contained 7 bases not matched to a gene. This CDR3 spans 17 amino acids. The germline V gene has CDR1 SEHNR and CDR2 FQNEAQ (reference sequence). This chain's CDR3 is CASSLGTRQGANYGYTF. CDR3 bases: TGTGCCAGCAGCTTAGGGACCCGACAGGGGGCGAACTATGGCTACACCTTC.

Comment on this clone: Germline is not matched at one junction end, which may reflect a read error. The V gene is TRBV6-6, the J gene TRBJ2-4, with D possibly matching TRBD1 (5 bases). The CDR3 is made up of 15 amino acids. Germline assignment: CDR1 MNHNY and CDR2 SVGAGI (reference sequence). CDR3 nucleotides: TGTGCCAGCAGCTCCGGGCAGGGTGACAAAAACAGTCAGTACTTC. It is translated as CASSSGQGDKNSQYF.

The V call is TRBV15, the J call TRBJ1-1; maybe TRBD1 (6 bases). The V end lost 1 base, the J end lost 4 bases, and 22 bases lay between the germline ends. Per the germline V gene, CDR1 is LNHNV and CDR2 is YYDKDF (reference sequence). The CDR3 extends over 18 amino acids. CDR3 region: CATSRVSGGRWLSTEAFF. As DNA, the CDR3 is TGTGCCACCAGCAGAGTCTCGGGGGGCCGATGGTTGAGCACTGAAGCTTTCTTT.

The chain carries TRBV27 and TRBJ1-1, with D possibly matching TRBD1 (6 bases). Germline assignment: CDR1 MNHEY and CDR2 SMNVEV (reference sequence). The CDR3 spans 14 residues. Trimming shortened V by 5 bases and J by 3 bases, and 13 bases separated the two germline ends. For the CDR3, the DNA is TGTGCCAGCAGTCTACAGGGCAGTTACACTGAAGCTTTCTTT. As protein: CASSLQGSYTEAFF.

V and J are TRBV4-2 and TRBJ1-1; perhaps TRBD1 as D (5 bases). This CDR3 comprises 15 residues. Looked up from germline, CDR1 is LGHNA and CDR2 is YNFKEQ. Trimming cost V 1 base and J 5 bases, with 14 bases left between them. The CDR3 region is CASSQGQTGGTEAFF. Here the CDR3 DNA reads TGTGCCAGCAGCCAAGGGCAGACGGGGGGTACTGAAGCTTTCTTT.

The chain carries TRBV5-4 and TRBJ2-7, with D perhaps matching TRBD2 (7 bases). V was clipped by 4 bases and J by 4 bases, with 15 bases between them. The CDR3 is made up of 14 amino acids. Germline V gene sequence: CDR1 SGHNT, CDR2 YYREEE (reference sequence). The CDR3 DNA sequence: TGTGCCAGCAGCAGGAGGGGGGGGAGGTACGAGCAGTACTTC. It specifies CASSRRGGRYEQYF.

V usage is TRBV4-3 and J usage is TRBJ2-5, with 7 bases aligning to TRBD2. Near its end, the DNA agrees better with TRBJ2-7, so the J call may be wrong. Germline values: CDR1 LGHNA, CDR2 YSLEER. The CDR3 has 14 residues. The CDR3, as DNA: TGCGCCAGCAGCCAAGAAGGTAGCGGGTACGAGCAGTACTTC. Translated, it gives CASSQEGSGYEQYF.

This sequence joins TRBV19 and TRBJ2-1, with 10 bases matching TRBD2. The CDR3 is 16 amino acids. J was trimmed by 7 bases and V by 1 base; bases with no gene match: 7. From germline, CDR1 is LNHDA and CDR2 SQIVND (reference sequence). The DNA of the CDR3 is TGTGCCAGTAGTATAGCAAGCGGGAGGGCCCAGAATGAGCAGTTCTTC. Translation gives CASSIASGRAQNEQFF. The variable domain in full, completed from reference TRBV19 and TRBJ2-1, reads DGGITQSPKYLFRKEGQNVTLSCEQNLNHDAMYWYRQDPGQGLRLIYYSQIVNDFQKGDIAEGYSVSREKKESFPLTVTSAQKNPTAFYLCASSIASGRAQNEQFFGPGTRLTVL.

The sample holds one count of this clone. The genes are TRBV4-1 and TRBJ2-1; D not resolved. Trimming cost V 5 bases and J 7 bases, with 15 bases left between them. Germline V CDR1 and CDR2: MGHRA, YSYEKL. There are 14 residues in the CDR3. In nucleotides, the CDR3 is TGCGCCAGCAGCATCCGTCTAGGATGGAATGAGCAGTTCTTC. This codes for CASSIRLGWNEQFF.

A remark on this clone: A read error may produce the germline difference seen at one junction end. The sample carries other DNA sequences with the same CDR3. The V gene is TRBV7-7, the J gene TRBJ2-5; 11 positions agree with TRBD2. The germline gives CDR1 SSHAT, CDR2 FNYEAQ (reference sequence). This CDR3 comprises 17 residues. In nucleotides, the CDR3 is TGTGCTAGCAGCTTACCGTTGCTAGCGGGGGGCCAGGAGACCCAGTACTTC. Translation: CASSLPLLAGGQETQYF.

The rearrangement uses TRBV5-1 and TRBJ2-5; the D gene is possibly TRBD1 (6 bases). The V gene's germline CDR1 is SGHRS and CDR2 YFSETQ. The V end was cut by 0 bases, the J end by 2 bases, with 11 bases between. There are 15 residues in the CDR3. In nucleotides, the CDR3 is TGCGCCAGCAGCTTGGCCCAGGGGCGACAAGAGACCCAGTACTTC. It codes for CASSLAQGRQETQYF.